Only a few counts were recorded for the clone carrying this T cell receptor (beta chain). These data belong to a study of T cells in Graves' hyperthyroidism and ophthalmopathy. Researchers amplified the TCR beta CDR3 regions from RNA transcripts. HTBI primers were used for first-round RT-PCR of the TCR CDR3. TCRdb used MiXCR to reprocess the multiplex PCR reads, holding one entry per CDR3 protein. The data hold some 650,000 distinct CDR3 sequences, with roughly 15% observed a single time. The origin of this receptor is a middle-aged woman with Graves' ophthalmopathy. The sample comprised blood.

The CDR3 DNA reads as TGTGCCAGCAGCCGGGACATAGGAGGCTACAATGAGCAGTTCTTC. The encoded protein is CASSRDIGGYNEQFF. This chain connects TRBV5-8 to TRBJ2-1; D perhaps matches TRBD1 (6 bases). CDR1 and CDR2 from the germline V gene are SGHTS and YDEGEE. The CDR3 is 15 amino acids. Deletions cut 4 bases from V and 3 bases from J, with 14 bases between.